Below are 29 T cell receptor beta chains sequenced from a single sample in a study of blood T cell repertoires in COVID-19. Libraries were prepared by immunoSEQ multiplex PCR; TCRdb keeps only in-frame clonotypes and omits some of them. The sample lists some 330,000 clones; approximately 90% were seen once. Sequencing used PBMCs or T cells enriched from blood (not recorded which). The receptors shown here come from a man aged 25-45 years who had recovered from COVID-19.

The gene calls are TRBV11-2 and TRBJ1-4; 7 bases fit TRBD1. There are 15 residues in the CDR3. Trimming took 5 bases from V and 6 from J; bases not matched to a gene: 9. CDR1 SGHAT and CDR2 FQNNGV come from the germline V gene. The CDR3: CASSTSTGADEKLFF. CDR3 DNA: TGTGCCAGCAGCACCTCAACAGGGGCCGATGAAAAACTGTTTTTT.

This clone is a singleton in its sample. This chain connects TRBV12-5 to TRBJ2-7; TRBD2 might be the D (6 bases). Germline V gene sequence: CDR1 LGHNT, CDR2 FRNRAP. The V and J ends lost 6 bases and 0 bases respectively, with 12 bases between them. The CDR3 is 14 amino acids. CDR3 amino acids: CASGGTPSSYEQYF. The CDR3 DNA reads TGTGCTAGTGGAGGGACTCCGAGCTCCTACGAGCAGTACTTC.

The genes are TRBV7-2 and TRBJ2-5; D is perhaps TRBD2 (6 bases). Trimming took 5 bases from V and 2 from J, leaving 18 bases between them. The CDR3 length is 16 residues. Germline V gene lookup returns CDR1 SGHTA and CDR2 FQGNSA. The CDR3, as DNA: TGTGCCAGCAGCCCACAAAGACAGCGGGCGCAAGAGACCCAGTACTTC. The encoded protein is CASSPQRQRAQETQYF. Supplemented by reference TRBV7-2 and TRBJ2-5, the full variable domain reads GAGVSQSPSNKVTEKGKDVELRCDPISGHTALYWYRQSLGQGLEFLIYFQGNSAPDKSGLPSDRFSAERTGGSVSTLTIQRTQQEDSAVYLCASSPQRQRAQETQYFGPGTRLLVL.

The V and J genes are TRBV19 and TRBJ2-2; the match to TRBD1 covers 8 bases. Germline V CDR1 and CDR2: LNHDA, SQIVND (reference sequence). Trimming cost V 2 bases and J 0 bases; bases outside gene matches: 5. This CDR3 has 17 amino acids. CDR3 sequence reads: CASSIFYRGTNTGELFF. The CDR3 bases are TGTGCCAGTAGTATATTTTACAGGGGGACGAACACCGGGGAGCTGTTTTTT.

This chain links TRBV30 with TRBJ2-7, with unresolved D. Germline-derived CDR1 and CDR2 are GTSNPN and SVGIG (reference sequence). V was trimmed by 3 bases and J by 6 bases, leaving 15 bases between them. The CDR3 extends over 13 amino acids. The CDR3 DNA reads TGTGCCTGGAGGCAGGTTGCCCCTTCCGAGCAGTACTTC. Protein product: CAWRQVAPSEQYF.

V is TRBV5-1 and J is TRBJ1-1, with TRBD1 identical over 7 bases. With V trimmed by 1 base and J by 13 bases, 10 bases remained unmatched. This CDR3 is 13 amino acids long. Germline V gene lookup returns CDR1 SGHRS and CDR2 YFSETQ. CDR3 in DNA: TGCGCCAGCAGCTTGTTGTACGGGACAGCCGGTTTCTTT. Its protein is CASSLLYGTAGFF.

Comment on this clone: One end of the junction varies from germline; a read error may be responsible. The chain links TRBV7-7 to TRBJ2-1; TRBD2 matches at 9 bases. The CDR3 has 15 residues. CDR1 SSHAT and CDR2 FNYEAQ come from the germline V gene (reference sequence). CDR3 nucleotide sequence: TGTGCTAGCAGCAAGACTAGCGGCGGAGGGAATGAGCAGTTCTTC. Translating gives CASSKTSGGGNEQFF.

This sequence joins TRBV19 and TRBJ2-5, with TRBD1 matching 7 bases. This CDR3 is built from 17 residues. Germline V lookup: CDR1 LNHDA, CDR2 SQIVND (reference sequence). The V segment lost 3 bases and the J segment 1 base; nucleotides outside the gene matches: 11. The CDR3 coding sequence is TGTGCCAGTAGTATGGGCCCCGGGACAGACGTCCAAGAGACCCAGTACTTC. Amino acid sequence: CASSMGPGTDVQETQYF.

The chain couples TRBV2 to TRBJ2-7, with a weak D call TRBD1 (6 bases). The germline V and J ends were trimmed by 6 bases and 2 bases, with 11 bases remaining between them. Germline assignment: CDR1 SNHLY and CDR2 FYNNEI. This CDR3 region has 13 residues. CDR3 nucleotides: TGTGCCAGCAGCTTCAGGGGTACCTACGAGCAGTACTTC. Its protein is CASSFRGTYEQYF.

The V gene is TRBV4-2, the J gene TRBJ2-5; TRBD2 matches at 13 bases. Germline CDR1 is LGHNA and CDR2 is YNFKEQ. Trimming removed 0 bases from V and 7 bases from J; junction bases left unmatched: 8. This CDR3 comprises 17 residues. The CDR3 region is CASSQDFGLAGAGTQYF. CDR3 sequence (DNA): TGTGCCAGCAGCCAAGATTTCGGACTAGCGGGGGCAGGGACCCAGTACTTC.

The chain couples TRBV11-2 to TRBJ2-7, with 9 bases aligning to TRBD2. V was clipped by 5 bases and J by 2 bases; unmatched bases: 4. The CDR3 loop spans 14 amino acids. From germline, CDR1 is SGHAT and CDR2 FQNNGV. The CDR3 loop is CASSPLAGPYEQYF. In DNA, the CDR3 is TGTGCCAGCAGCCCACTAGCGGGCCCCTACGAGCAGTACTTC.

This clone was seen once. The gene calls are TRBV10-3 and TRBJ1-2; D unclear. With 5 bases removed from V and 4 bases from J, the gap between germline ends came to 5 bases. The CDR3 runs 11 residues. Germline V gives CDR1 ENHRY, CDR2 SYGVKD. In DNA, the CDR3 is TGTGCCATCAGTCCCTCCTATGGCTACACCTTC. It translates to CAISPSYGYTF.

The chain recombines TRBV5-8 with TRBJ1-4, with 12 bases matching TRBD1. V shed 4 bases, J shed 8 bases, and the junction held 12 bases outside the gene matches. The CDR3 consists of 17 residues. Germline CDR1 SGHTS, CDR2 YDEGEE. The CDR3 bases are TGTGCCAGCAGCCCCGGGACAGGGGGCTCGGAGTGGGAAAAACTGTTTTTT. This encodes CASSPGTGGSEWEKLFF.

The chain has TRBV7-2 and TRBJ2-2; 13 bases fit TRBD2. The germline V gene has CDR1 SGHTA and CDR2 FQGNSA. The V segment lost 5 bases and the J segment 4 bases; nucleotides outside the gene matches: 4. The CDR3 is 16 amino acids. In DNA form, the CDR3 reads TGTGCCAGCAGCCTGGGACTAGCGGGGTCCACCGGGGAGCTGTTTTTT. It translates to CASSLGLAGSTGELFF.

V is TRBV12-3 or TRBV12-4 and J is TRBJ1-1, with 9 bases fitting TRBD1. The junction had 3 bases not matched to a gene; V was cut back by 4 bases and J by 6 bases. The CDR3 loop spans 13 amino acids. In DNA, the CDR3 is TGTGCCAGCAGTTCAAGGACAGGGGCTGAAGCTTTCTTT. Its translation is CASSSRTGAEAFF.

This clone was picked up a small number of times. The V gene is TRBV30, the J gene TRBJ2-2; 10 nucleotides line up with TRBD1. The CDR3 length is 14 residues. The V segment lost 5 bases and the J segment 2 bases; nucleotides outside the gene matches: 2. The germline V gene encodes CDR1 GTSNPN and CDR2 SVGIG (reference sequence). As DNA, the CDR3 is TGTGCCTGGGGGACAGGGGCCAACACCGGGGAGCTGTTTTTT. Translating it yields CAWGTGANTGELFF. Full variable domain (remainder filled in from reference TRBV30 and TRBJ2-2): SQTIHQWPATLVQPVGSPLSLECTVEGTSNPNLYWYRQAAGRGLQLLFYSVGIGQISSEVPQNLSASRPQDRQFILSSKKLLLSDSGFYLCAWGTGANTGELFFGEGSRLTVL.

The chain links TRBV3-1 (or the pseudogene TRBV3-2) to TRBJ2-7; D unresolved. This CDR3 is built from 15 residues. CDR1 and CDR2 from the germline V gene are LGHDT and YNNKEL (reference sequence). The V end lost 5 bases, the J end lost 2 bases, and 16 bases lay between the germline ends. CDR3 in DNA: TGTGCCAGCAGCGCGTCCTTCGGGTTCGCCTACGAGCAGTACTTC. It codes for CASSASFGFAYEQYF.

Only one count was recorded for this clone. V and J are TRBV13 and TRBJ2-2; TRBD1 matches at 9 bases. The V and J ends lost 7 bases and 6 bases, in that order; junction bases with no gene match: 12. This CDR3 comprises 16 residues. CDR1 and CDR2 from the germline V gene are PRHDT and FYEKMQ (reference sequence). The CDR3 DNA sequence: TGTGCCAGCACTATCGGGACAGGGCGTGGGTCCGGGGAGCTGTTTTTT. It encodes CASTIGTGRGSGELFF. The whole variable domain, remainder taken from reference TRBV13 and TRBJ2-2, is AAGVIQSPRHLIKEKRETATLKCYPIPRHDTVYWYQQGPGQDPQFLISFYEKMQSDKGSIPDRFSAQQFSDYHSELNMSSLELGDSALYFCASTIGTGRGSGELFFGEGSRLTVL.

The chain has TRBV5-4 and TRBJ1-2; 10 bases are a match to TRBD1. Germline CDR1 SGHNT, CDR2 YYREEE (reference sequence). V was pared by 6 bases and J by 6 bases, with 5 bases of the junction left unmatched. CDR3 length: 13 residues. CDR3 loop: CASKPGTGDGYTF. CDR3 nucleotides: TGTGCCAGCAAACCCGGGACAGGGGATGGCTACACCTTC.

A few counts support this clone. The V gene is TRBV28, the J gene TRBJ1-2; D is possibly TRBD1 (5 bases). The CDR3 consists of 15 residues. V gave up 2 bases and J gave up 6 bases, with 16 bases separating them. From germline, CDR1 is MDHEN and CDR2 SYDVKM. The DNA of the CDR3 is TGTGCCAGCAGTTTAACCCACGGCCGGGGGGATGGCTACACCTTC. Translated, it gives CASSLTHGRGDGYTF.

This chain joins TRBV25-1 and TRBJ1-6, with 11 bases aligning to TRBD1. V lost 2 bases and J lost 2; bases outside the gene matches: 5. There are 18 residues in the CDR3. Germline V gene lookup returns CDR1 MGHDK and CDR2 SYGVNS. The CDR3 nucleotides are TGTGCCAGCAGTGAAAGCGGGACAGGGGGACCCTATAATTCACCCCTCCACTTT. Its translation is CASSESGTGGPYNSPLHF.

The CDR3 sequence: CASSSQRFYEQYF. CDR3 DNA sequence: TGTGCCAGCAGCTCTCAGCGTTTCTACGAGCAGTACTTC. The J gene is TRBJ2-7, the V gene TRBV11-2; D is unclear. CDR3 size: 13 residues. Trimming removed 4 bases at V and 3 bases at J, with 10 bases between. The germline CDR1 and CDR2 sequences are SGHAT and FQNNGV. Drawing the rest from reference TRBV11-2 and TRBJ2-7, the complete variable domain is EAGVAQSPRYKIIEKRQSVAFWCNPISGHATLYWYQQILGQGPKLLIQFQNNGVVDDSQLPKDRFSAERLKGVDSTLKIQPAKLEDSAVYLCASSSQRFYEQYFGPGTRLTVT.

This sequence joins TRBV14 and TRBJ2-7, with TRBD2 matching over 7 bases. Per the germline V gene, CDR1 is SGHDN and CDR2 is FVKESK. With 0 bases clipped from V and 1 base from J, the junction kept 6 bases outside the gene matches. There are 16 residues in the CDR3. CDR3 sequence reads: CASSQDRDYQSYEQYF. Written as DNA, the CDR3 is TGTGCCAGCAGCCAAGATAGGGACTACCAATCCTACGAGCAGTACTTC.

The chain uses TRBV3-1 (or the pseudogene TRBV3-2) and TRBJ1-2; 7 bases fit TRBD1. Germline assignment: CDR1 LGHDT and CDR2 YNNKEL (reference sequence). This CDR3 region has 15 residues. V lost 3 bases, J lost 0 bases, and 4 bases stayed unmatched. CDR3 in amino acids: CASSHTTGTNYGYTF. The CDR3 nucleotides read TGTGCCAGCAGCCACACGACAGGGACTAACTATGGCTACACCTTC.

The chain combines TRBV28 with TRBJ1-1; D may be TRBD1 (5 bases). The CDR3 runs to 12 residues. The V gene lost 7 bases and the J gene lost 10 bases, with 16 bases spanning the gap. Germline V gene data show CDR1 as MDHEN and CDR2 as SYDVKM. CDR3: CASTKFRGRAFF. The DNA of the CDR3 is TGTGCCAGCACCAAGTTTCGGGGGAGAGCTTTCTTT.

J is TRBJ1-4 and V is TRBV6-1, with 8 positions matching TRBD1. The CDR3 has 14 residues. V lost 2 bases and J lost 7; bases outside the gene matches: 3. Germline V lookup: CDR1 MNHNS, CDR2 SASEGT. This CDR3 is CASSEFRGLEKLFF. CDR3 DNA: TGTGCCAGCAGTGAATTCAGGGGGCTTGAAAAACTGTTTTTT.

V and J are TRBV25-1 and TRBJ2-4; perhaps TRBD1 as D (6 bases). CDR3 length: 14 residues. Germline V gives CDR1 MGHDK, CDR2 SYGVNS. The ends were cut back, 6 bases at V and 2 bases at J, with 11 bases in the middle. CDR3 DNA sequence: TGTGCCAGCAGCGGATGGGGGCCCAAAAACATTCAGTACTTC. Translated: CASSGWGPKNIQYF.

This clone was observed a few times. V usage is TRBV28 and J usage is TRBJ1-1; D gene unclear. CDR1 and CDR2 (germline): MDHEN, SYDVKM. This CDR3 spans 13 amino acids. The V gene lost 3 bases and the J gene lost 0 bases, with 5 bases spanning the gap. For the CDR3, the DNA is TGTGCCAGCAGTTTCAGGCTGAACACTGAAGCTTTCTTT. This translates into CASSFRLNTEAFF.

J is TRBJ2-1 and V is TRBV6-5, with D possibly matching TRBD2 (6 bases). V was clipped by 7 bases and J by 9 bases, with 16 bases between them. This CDR3 spans 13 amino acids. Germline V gene data show CDR1 as MNHEY and CDR2 as SVGAGI. The CDR3 is CASNRGRLGEQFF. The CDR3 DNA follows: TGTGCCAGCAACCGGGGGAGACTCGGTGAGCAGTTCTTC.